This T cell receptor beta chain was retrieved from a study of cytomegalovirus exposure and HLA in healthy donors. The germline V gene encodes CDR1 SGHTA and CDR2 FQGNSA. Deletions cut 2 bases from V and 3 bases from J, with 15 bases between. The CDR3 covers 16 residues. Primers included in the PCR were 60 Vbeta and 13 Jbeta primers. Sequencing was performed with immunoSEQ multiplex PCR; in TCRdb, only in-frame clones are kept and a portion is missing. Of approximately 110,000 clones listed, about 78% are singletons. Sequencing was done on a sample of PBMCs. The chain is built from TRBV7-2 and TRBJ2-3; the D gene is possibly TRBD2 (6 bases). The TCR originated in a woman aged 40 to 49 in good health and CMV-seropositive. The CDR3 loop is CASSLLDGGNTDTQYF. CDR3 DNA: TGTGCCAGCAGCTTATTGGACGGGGGTAATACAGATACGCAGTATTTT.